This entry lists 8 T cell receptor beta chains sequenced from one sample in a study of cytomegalovirus exposure and HLA in healthy donors. The study ran its PCR with 60 Vbeta and 13 Jbeta primers. Clones were read by immunoSEQ multiplex PCR, and TCRdb kept only the in-frame ones, dropping some. The sample consists of about 180,000 clones, 65% to 80% of them appearing once. Sequences were obtained from PBMCs. All receptors come from a woman between 45 and 60 years old in good health and CMV-seropositive.

V usage is TRBV30 and J usage is TRBJ1-5; TRBD1 matches 7 bases. V shed 2 bases, J shed 1 base, and the junction held 8 bases outside the gene matches. The CDR3 has 16 residues. Germline-derived CDR1 and CDR2 are GTSNPN and SVGIG (reference sequence). CDR3 sequence (DNA): TGTGCCTGGAGTTTTACAGGGGTAAGAAGCAATCAGCCCCAGCATTTT. Amino acids: CAWSFTGVRSNQPQHF. Drawing the rest from reference TRBV30 and TRBJ1-5, the complete variable domain is SQTIHQWPATLVQPVGSPLSLECTVEGTSNPNLYWYRQAAGRGLQLLFYSVGIGQISSEVPQNLSASRPQDRQFILSSKKLLLSDSGFYLCAWSFTGVRSNQPQHFGDGTRLSIL.

This clone was seen once. The V and J genes are TRBV6-4 and TRBJ2-2; TRBD2 is a possible D gene (6 bases). Germline V CDR1 and CDR2: MRHNA, SNTAGT. The V and J ends lost 0 bases and 1 base respectively, with 9 bases between them. The CDR3 is 16 amino acids. The CDR3 DNA reads as TGTGCCAGCAGTGACTCTGGGAGGCAGAACACCGGGGAGCTGTTTTTT. This translates into CASSDSGRQNTGELFF.

The chain uses TRBV7-2 and TRBJ2-2; D is possibly TRBD2 (6 bases). The CDR3 covers 17 residues. The V and J ends lost 4 bases and 6 bases respectively, with 21 bases between them. Germline CDR1 SGHTA, CDR2 FQGNSA. The CDR3 bases are TGTGCCAGCAGCTCGGGAATCGCGCGGGGTGCCCCCGGGGAGCTGTTTTTT. Translated, it gives CASSSGIARGAPGELFF. Variable domain in full (rest from reference TRBV7-2 and TRBJ2-2): GAGVSQSPSNKVTEKGKDVELRCDPISGHTALYWYRQSLGQGLEFLIYFQGNSAPDKSGLPSDRFSAERTGGSVSTLTIQRTQQEDSAVYLCASSSGIARGAPGELFFGEGSRLTVL.

On this clone itself: The sample has other DNA sequences that encode this CDR3 too. J is TRBJ1-2 and V is TRBV19, with TRBD1 matching over 7 bases. This CDR3 contains 14 residues. Germline V gives CDR1 LNHDA, CDR2 SQIVND (reference sequence). Losses at the gene ends were 3 bases for V and 2 bases for J; bases not matched to a gene: 3. This CDR3 is CASSIGGQNYGYTF. CDR3 DNA: TGTGCCAGTAGTATCGGGGGACAGAACTATGGCTACACCTTC. The full variable domain, completed using reference TRBV19 and TRBJ1-2, is DGGITQSPKYLFRKEGQNVTLSCEQNLNHDAMYWYRQDPGQGLRLIYYSQIVNDFQKGDIAEGYSVSREKKESFPLTVTSAQKNPTAFYLCASSIGGQNYGYTFGSGTRLTVV.

The sample holds one count of this clone. This chain connects TRBV4-2 to TRBJ2-1; TRBD2 might be the D (6 bases). Germline CDR1 is LGHNA and CDR2 is YNFKEQ. The CDR3 is made up of 14 amino acids. The germline V and J ends were trimmed by 1 base and 7 bases, with 11 bases remaining between them. CDR3 sequence: CASSQGRAGNEQFF. DNA for the CDR3: TGTGCCAGCAGCCAAGGGAGGGCCGGAAATGAGCAGTTCTTC.

As concerns this clone: The sample carries other DNA sequences with the same CDR3. The chain carries TRBV5-1 and TRBJ2-1, with D possibly matching TRBD1 (6 bases). The CDR3 totals 13 residues. V was trimmed by 0 bases and J by 7 bases, leaving 8 bases between them. Looked up from germline, CDR1 is SGHRS and CDR2 is YFSETQ. The DNA of the CDR3 is TGCGCCAGCAGCTTGGATCAGGGGAATGAGCAGTTCTTC. Protein sequence: CASSLDQGNEQFF.

The gene calls are TRBV15 and TRBJ1-4, with D hard to call. Trimming removed 1 base from V and 6 bases from J, with 9 bases in between. Looked up from germline, CDR1 is LNHNV and CDR2 is YYDKDF (reference sequence). The CDR3 contains 14 residues. CDR3 protein: CATSRARTYEKLFF. Here the CDR3 DNA reads TGTGCCACCAGCAGAGCCCGGACTTATGAAAAACTGTTTTTT.

The chain carries TRBV5-1 and TRBJ1-3, with 7 bases fitting TRBD1. Trimming cost V 0 bases and J 2 bases; bases outside gene matches: 5. The CDR3 has 16 amino acids. Looked up from germline, CDR1 is SGHRS and CDR2 is YFSETQ. The CDR3 DNA reads as TGCGCCAGCAGCTTGGAGGGGGCTAGGGCTGGAAACACCATATATTTT. This encodes CASSLEGARAGNTIYF.